A selection of T cell receptor beta chains follows, all from one sample in a study of cytomegalovirus exposure and HLA in healthy donors. Assay: immunoSEQ multiplex PCR; the TCRdb copy retains only in-frame clones and omits some. The sample shows around 300,000 clones, roughly two thirds of them seen only once. Sequences were obtained from PBMCs. These receptors were obtained from a female donor in good health and CMV-seronegative. The CDR3 runs from the conserved cysteine through the conserved F or W. D genes are given only for firm matches. A row's size may be missing; if present it is once, few, many or a size class.

TGTTCCAGCAGCTTAACAGGGAAGGGCTACGGCTACACCTTC	CSSSLTGKGYGYTF	NA	NA	TRBV7-9	TRBJ1-2
TGTGCCAGCAGTTACTACGGGACAGGGAATCAGCCCCAGCATTTT	CASSYYGTGNQPQHF	TRBD1	NA	TRBV6-5	TRBJ1-5
TGCGCCAGCAAGAGGAGAGGGAACTCCTACGAGCAGTACTTC	CASKRRGNSYEQYF	NA	NA	TRBV5-1	TRBJ2-7
TGTGCCAGCAGTAACGAGAGGGGGTCCTACGAGCAGTACTTC	CASSNERGSYEQYF	NA	few	TRBV6-1	TRBJ2-7
TGTGCCAGCAGTTTGGGCAAGAACTATGGCTACACCTTC	CASSLGKNYGYTF	NA	NA	TRBV28	TRBJ1-2
TGCGCCAGCAGCTCGCCCACCGGGACTACAACCGGGGAGCTGTTTTTT	CASSSPTGTTTGELFF	TRBD2	NA	TRBV5-1	TRBJ2-2
TGTGCCAGCTTCGACAGGAACAATCAGCCCCAGCATTTT	CASFDRNNQPQHF	NA	NA	TRBV28	TRBJ1-5
TGTGCCAGTGAACTAGCGGGGTTACGCAATGAGCAGTTCTTC	CASELAGLRNEQFF	TRBD2	NA	TRBV6-1	TRBJ2-1
TGCGCCAGCAGCTTGGAGCAGGGGATCACTGAAGCTTTCTTT	CASSLEQGITEAFF	NA	NA	TRBV5-1	TRBJ1-1
TGTGCCATCCGAAAAGCGGGAGGGCCCACAGATACGCAGTATTTT	CAIRKAGGPTDTQYF	TRBD2	NA	TRBV10-3	TRBJ2-3
TGTGCCAGCAGTGAAGCGCTGGGGGGGCCCCAGCATTTT	CASSEALGGPQHF	NA	NA	TRBV6-1	TRBJ1-5
TGTGCCAGCAGTGCCCGACTAGCGGGAGGTTCCTACGAGCAGTACTTC	CASSARLAGGSYEQYF	TRBD2	NA	TRBV27	TRBJ2-7
TGTGCCAGCAGCTTAGCCCTAGCGGGAAGCTTGGAGACCCAGTACTTC	CASSLALAGSLETQYF	TRBD2	NA	TRBV11-1	TRBJ2-5
TGTGCCAGCAGCCTCCCGGAGGGAGAGACCCAGTACTTC	CASSLPEGETQYF	NA	NA	TRBV7-9	TRBJ2-5
TGTGCCAGCAGCCTCAACTTTGCAACTAATGAAAAACTGTTTTTT	CASSLNFATNEKLFF	NA	NA	TRBV7-6	TRBJ1-4
TGTGCCAGCAGTACAGGGTTCGGCCAAGAGACCCAGTACTTC	CASSTGFGQETQYF	NA	NA	TRBV6-1	TRBJ2-5
TGTGCCAGCAGCGTGAGCGGGAGTACACCCTACGAGCAGTACTTC	CASSVSGSTPYEQYF	TRBD2	NA	TRBV9	TRBJ2-7
TGCGCCAGCAGCCAAATCATCCAGGGGACCTATGGCTACACCTTC	CASSQIIQGTYGYTF	NA	NA	TRBV4-1	TRBJ1-2
TGTGCCAGCAGCTTGGGGTCGACAGAAACCTACGAGCAGTACTTC	CASSLGSTETYEQYF	NA	once	TRBV11-3	TRBJ2-7
TGTGCCAGCAGCTTGGCCCCACTAGCGGGAGTGGTCACAGATACGCAGTATTTT	CASSLAPLAGVVTDTQYF	TRBD2	NA	TRBV5-4	TRBJ2-3
TGTGCCAGCAGGTTACGGGTAGGAACCGGGGAGCTGTTTTTT	CASRLRVGTGELFF	NA	NA	TRBV27	TRBJ2-2
TGTGCCAGCAGCTTTTCGGGAGGGCCGGGTAACGAGCAGTACTTC	CASSFSGGPGNEQYF	TRBD2	NA	TRBV7-9	TRBJ2-7
TGTGCCAGCAAGGGAGAGCAGCCTTACTATGGCTACACCTTC	CASKGEQPYYGYTF	NA	NA	TRBV6-1	TRBJ1-2
TGCGCCAGCAGCTTGGGGTCAGCGGGAGGGCCAAATGAGCAGTTCTTC	CASSLGSAGGPNEQFF	TRBD2	NA	TRBV5-1	TRBJ2-1
TGTGCCACCACAGGGGGCCGAAATTCACCCCTCCACTTT	CATTGGRNSPLHF	TRBD1	NA	TRBV6-5	TRBJ1-6
TGTGCCATCAGTGAGCGAAGGGGGCGCGACACTGAAGCTTTCTTT	CAISERRGRDTEAFF	TRBD1	NA	TRBV10-3	TRBJ1-1
TGTGCCAGCAGTTACCCCCACCGGGACAGCGGAAACACCATATATTTT	CASSYPHRDSGNTIYF	TRBD1	once	TRBV6-5	TRBJ1-3
TGTGCCAGCAGCTCGTCCCGGGACAGTCCCGGAGCGGAAAAACTGTTTTTT	CASSSSRDSPGAEKLFF	TRBD1	NA	TRBV7-3	TRBJ1-4
TGCAGCGTCCCTCTTTCCTACAATGAGCAGTTCTTC	CSVPLSYNEQFF	NA	NA	TRBV29-1	TRBJ2-1
TGTGCCAGTAGTATGATGGGGACAGGGGGCACTGGTGAAAAACTGTTTTTT	CASSMMGTGGTGEKLFF	TRBD1	few	TRBV19	TRBJ1-4
TGCGCCAGCAGAGGGGGGCTGGGGGACAGCCCAACTATGAGGACAGATACGCAGTATTTT	CASRGGLGDSPTMRTDTQYF	NA	NA	TRBV10-2	TRBJ2-3
TGTGCCAGCAGTGTGGTTAGCTCGTACGAGCAGTACTTC	CASSVVSSYEQYF	NA	NA	TRBV2	TRBJ2-7
TGTGCCAGCAGTCGGGACACTAACTATGGCTACACCTTC	CASSRDTNYGYTF	NA	few	TRBV2	TRBJ1-2
TGTGCCAGCAGCCAAGAGTCCCGGGGGAGGGCCGAGCAGTACTTC	CASSQESRGRAEQYF	TRBD2	NA	TRBV4-2	TRBJ2-7
TGTGCCAGCAGCGTAGAAGGGGCGCCCTACAATGAGCAGTTCTTC	CASSVEGAPYNEQFF	NA	NA	TRBV9	TRBJ2-1
TGTGCCGGGTCTCGACTAGGATCGGAGAATGAGCAGTTCTTC	CAGSRLGSENEQFF	NA	few	TRBV7-9	TRBJ2-1
TGTGCCAGCAGCGCCCTGTCGGGCGAGCAGTACTTC	CASSALSGEQYF	NA	NA	TRBV5-4	TRBJ2-7
TGCGCCAGCAGTAGGGTAGGGGCCAGCACAGATACGCAGTATTTT	CASSRVGASTDTQYF	NA	NA	TRBV5-1	TRBJ2-3
TGTGCCAGCAGCTTTACCGGGGGCTCTGGAAACACCATATATTTT	CASSFTGGSGNTIYF	NA	NA	TRBV7-9	TRBJ1-3
TGTGCCAGCAGGTCGAAGGACAGGGCCTGGAAAGCTTTCTTT	CASRSKDRAWKAFF	TRBD1	few	TRBV6-5	TRBJ1-1
TGTGCCAGTAGTACCCGGGGGGGTTCGAATGAAAAACTGTTTTTT	CASSTRGGSNEKLFF	NA	NA	TRBV19	TRBJ1-4
TGTGCCAGCTCCAGGGGCAGCGAGGCCGGGGAGCTGTTTTTT	CASSRGSEAGELFF	NA	NA	TRBV28	TRBJ2-2
TGTGCCAGCAGCTACCCGGGACAGGGCACCTACGAGCAGTACTTC	CASSYPGQGTYEQYF	TRBD1	NA	TRBV5-4	TRBJ2-7
TGTGCCAGCAGCCCAATACTAGGTCTGGACGAGCAGTACTTC	CASSPILGLDEQYF	NA	once	TRBV27	TRBJ2-7
TGTTCCAGCAGCCTCCTCTCTCCGGAGCAGTACTTC	CSSSLLSPEQYF	NA	NA	TRBV7-9	TRBJ2-7
TGCGCCAGCGGACGTAACAGGGGGAGGCCGAACACTGAAGCTTTCTTT	CASGRNRGRPNTEAFF	TRBD1	NA	TRBV5-1	TRBJ1-1
TGTGCCAGCAGCCCGACCGGGGGGCAGACAGATACGCAGTATTTT	CASSPTGGQTDTQYF	NA	once	TRBV11-3	TRBJ2-3
TGCAGCGCCCGGCTGACTACAGGGGGGACATCCACTGAAGCTTTCTTT	CSARLTTGGTSTEAFF	TRBD1	few	TRBV29-1	TRBJ1-1
TGTGCCAGCAGCTTAGAGGGGGGGAGAGACTACGAGCAGTACTTC	CASSLEGGRDYEQYF	TRBD2	NA	TRBV11-3	TRBJ2-7
TGTGCCAGCAGTTTATTCAGTCATAGCAATCAGCCCCAGCATTTT	CASSLFSHSNQPQHF	NA	NA	TRBV27	TRBJ1-5
TGTGCCAGGGGACTTGACGGCTACGAGCAGTACTTC	CARGLDGYEQYF	NA	NA	TRBV2	TRBJ2-7
TGTGCCAGCAGTTCTAGCGGCATAAGCTCCTACGAGCAGTACTTC	CASSSSGISSYEQYF	TRBD2	NA	TRBV6-5	TRBJ2-7
TGTGCCAGCTCTACCGGGACAGGGAACACTGAAGCTTTCTTT	CASSTGTGNTEAFF	TRBD1	NA	TRBV18	TRBJ1-1